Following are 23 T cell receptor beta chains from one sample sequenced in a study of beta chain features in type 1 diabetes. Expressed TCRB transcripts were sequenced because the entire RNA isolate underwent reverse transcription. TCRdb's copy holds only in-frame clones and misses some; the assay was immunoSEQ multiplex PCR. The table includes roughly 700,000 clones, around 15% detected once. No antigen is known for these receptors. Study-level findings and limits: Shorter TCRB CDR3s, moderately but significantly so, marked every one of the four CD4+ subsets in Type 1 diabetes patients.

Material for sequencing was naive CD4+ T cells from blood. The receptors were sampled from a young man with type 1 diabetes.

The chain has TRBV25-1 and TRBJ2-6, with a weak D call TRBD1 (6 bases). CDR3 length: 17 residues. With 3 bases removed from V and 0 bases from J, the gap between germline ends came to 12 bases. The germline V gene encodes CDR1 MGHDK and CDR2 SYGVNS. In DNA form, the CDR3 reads TGTGCCAGCAGTGACAGGGGTATCCACTCTGGGGCCAACGTCCTGACTTTC. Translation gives CASSDRGIHSGANVLTF.

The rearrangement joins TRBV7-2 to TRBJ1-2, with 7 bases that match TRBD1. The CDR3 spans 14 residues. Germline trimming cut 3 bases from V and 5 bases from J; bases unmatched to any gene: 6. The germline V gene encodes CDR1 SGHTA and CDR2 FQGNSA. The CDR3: CASSFQGEGYGYTF. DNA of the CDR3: TGTGCCAGCAGCTTCCAGGGGGAGGGGTATGGCTACACCTTC.

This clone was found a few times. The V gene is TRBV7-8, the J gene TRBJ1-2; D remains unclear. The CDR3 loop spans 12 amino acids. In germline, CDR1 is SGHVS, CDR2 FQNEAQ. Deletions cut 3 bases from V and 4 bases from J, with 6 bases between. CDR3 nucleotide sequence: TGTGCCAGCAGCTTTGACGGCTATGGCTACACCTTC. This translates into CASSFDGYGYTF. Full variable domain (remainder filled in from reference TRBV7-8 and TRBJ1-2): GAGVSQSPRYKVAKRGQDVALRCDPISGHVSLFWYQQALGQGPEFLTYFQNEAQLDKSGLPSDRFFAERPEGSVSTLKIQRTQQEDSAVYLCASSFDGYGYTFGSGTRLTVV.

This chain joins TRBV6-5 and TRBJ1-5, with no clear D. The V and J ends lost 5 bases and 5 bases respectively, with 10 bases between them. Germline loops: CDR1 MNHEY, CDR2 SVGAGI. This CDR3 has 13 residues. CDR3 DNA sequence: TGTGCCAGCAGTAGTGAGCGCTATCAGCCCCAGCATTTT. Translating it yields CASSSERYQPQHF.

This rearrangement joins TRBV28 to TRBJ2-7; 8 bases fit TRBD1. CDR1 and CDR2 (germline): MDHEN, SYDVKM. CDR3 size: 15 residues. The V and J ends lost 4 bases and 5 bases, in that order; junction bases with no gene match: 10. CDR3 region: CASSYGQGGMNEQYF. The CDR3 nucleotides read TGTGCCAGCAGTTATGGACAGGGAGGAATGAACGAGCAGTACTTC.

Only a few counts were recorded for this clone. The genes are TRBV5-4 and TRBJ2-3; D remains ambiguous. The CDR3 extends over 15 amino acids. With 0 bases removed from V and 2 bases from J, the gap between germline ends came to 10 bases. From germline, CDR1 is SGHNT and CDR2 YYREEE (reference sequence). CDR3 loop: CASSLVAVSTDTQYF. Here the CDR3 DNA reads TGTGCCAGCAGCTTGGTAGCAGTATCCACAGATACGCAGTATTTT.

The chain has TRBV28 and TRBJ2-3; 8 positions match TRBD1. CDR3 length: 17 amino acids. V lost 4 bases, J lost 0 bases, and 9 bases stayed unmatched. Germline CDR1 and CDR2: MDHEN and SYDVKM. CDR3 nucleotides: TGTGCCAGCAGTTCATTCCAGGGGGCTCCTAGCACAGATACGCAGTATTTT. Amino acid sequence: CASSSFQGAPSTDTQYF. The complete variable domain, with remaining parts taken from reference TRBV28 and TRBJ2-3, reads DVKVTQSSRYLVKRTGEKVFLECVQDMDHENMFWYRQDPGLGLRLIYFSYDVKMKEKGDIPEGYSVSREKKERFSLILESASTNQTSMYLCASSSFQGAPSTDTQYFGPGTRLTVL.

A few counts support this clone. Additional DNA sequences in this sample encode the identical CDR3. CDR3 in amino acids: CAWTASYGYTF. The CDR3 nucleotides are TGTGCCTGGACCGCTAGCTATGGCTACACCTTC. The chain links TRBV30 to TRBJ1-2; D gene uncertain. Looked up from germline, CDR1 is GTSNPN and CDR2 is SVGIG (reference sequence). Trimming left V 4 bases short and J 4 bases short, with 7 bases between. CDR3 size: 11 residues.

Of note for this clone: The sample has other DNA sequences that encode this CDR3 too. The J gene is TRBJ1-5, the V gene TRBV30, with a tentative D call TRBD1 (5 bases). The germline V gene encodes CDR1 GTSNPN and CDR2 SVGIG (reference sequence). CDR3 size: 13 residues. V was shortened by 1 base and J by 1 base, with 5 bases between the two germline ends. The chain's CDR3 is CAWSGGSNQPQHF. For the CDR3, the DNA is TGTGCCTGGAGTGGGGGCAGCAATCAGCCCCAGCATTTT.

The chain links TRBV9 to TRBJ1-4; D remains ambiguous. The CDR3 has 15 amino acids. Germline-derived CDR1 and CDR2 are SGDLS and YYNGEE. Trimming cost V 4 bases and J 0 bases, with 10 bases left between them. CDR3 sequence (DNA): TGTGCCAGCAGCCTCAGACTTGCAACTAATGAAAAACTGTTTTTT. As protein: CASSLRLATNEKLFF. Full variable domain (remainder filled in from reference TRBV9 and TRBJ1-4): DSGVTQTPKHLITATGQRVTLRCSPRSGDLSVYWYQQSLDQGLQFLIQYYNGEERAKGNILERFSAQQFPDLHSELNLSSLELGDSALYFCASSLRLATNEKLFFGSGTQLSVL.

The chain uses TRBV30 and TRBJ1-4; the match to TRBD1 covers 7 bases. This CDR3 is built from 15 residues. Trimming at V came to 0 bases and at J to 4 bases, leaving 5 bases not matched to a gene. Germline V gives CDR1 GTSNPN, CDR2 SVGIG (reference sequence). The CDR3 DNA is TGTGCCTGGAGTGTACTCCGGGACAGTAATGAAAAACTGTTTTTT. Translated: CAWSVLRDSNEKLFF.

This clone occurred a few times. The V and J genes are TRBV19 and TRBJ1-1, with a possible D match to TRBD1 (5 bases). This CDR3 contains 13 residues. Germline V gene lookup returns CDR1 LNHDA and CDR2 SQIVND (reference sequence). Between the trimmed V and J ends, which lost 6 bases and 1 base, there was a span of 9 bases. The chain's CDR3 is CASRAGPNTEAFF. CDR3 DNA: TGTGCCAGTAGGGCAGGGCCGAACACTGAAGCTTTCTTT. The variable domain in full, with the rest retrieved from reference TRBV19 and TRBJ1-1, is DGGITQSPKYLFRKEGQNVTLSCEQNLNHDAMYWYRQDPGQGLRLIYYSQIVNDFQKGDIAEGYSVSREKKESFPLTVTSAQKNPTAFYLCASRAGPNTEAFFGQGTRLTVV.

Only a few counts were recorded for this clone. Written as DNA, the CDR3 is TGCGCCAGCAGCCCTACACCGTCTCTACGCAGCACTGAAGCTTTCTTT. Its protein is CASSPTPSLRSTEAFF. The rearrangement uses TRBV4-1 and TRBJ1-1; no clear D gene. CDR1 is MGHRA and CDR2 is YSYEKL in the germline V gene. Between the trimmed V and J ends, which lost 4 bases and 4 bases, there was a span of 19 bases. CDR3 length: 16 residues.

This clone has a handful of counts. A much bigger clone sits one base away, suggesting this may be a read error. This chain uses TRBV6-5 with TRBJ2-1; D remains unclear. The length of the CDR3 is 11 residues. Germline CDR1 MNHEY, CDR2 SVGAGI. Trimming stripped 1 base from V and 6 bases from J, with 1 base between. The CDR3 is CASSYFNEQFF. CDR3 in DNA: TGTGCCAGCAGTTACTTCAATGAGCAGTTCTTC.

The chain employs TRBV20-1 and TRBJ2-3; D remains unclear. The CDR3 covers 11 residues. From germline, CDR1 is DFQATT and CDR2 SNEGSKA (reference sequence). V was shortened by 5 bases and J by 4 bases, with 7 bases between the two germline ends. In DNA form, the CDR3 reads TGCAGTGCTGTCAGATCAGATACGCAGTATTTT. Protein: CSAVRSDTQYF.

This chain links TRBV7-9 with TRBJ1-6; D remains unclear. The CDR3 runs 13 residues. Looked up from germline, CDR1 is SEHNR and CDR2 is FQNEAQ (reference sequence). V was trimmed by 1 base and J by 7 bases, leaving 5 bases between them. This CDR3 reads CASSLVPNSPLHF. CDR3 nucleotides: TGTGCCAGCAGCTTAGTGCCGAATTCACCCCTCCACTTT. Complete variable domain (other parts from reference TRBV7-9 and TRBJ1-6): DTGVSQNPRHKITKRGQNVTFRCDPISEHNRLYWYRQTLGQGPEFLTYFQNEAQLEKSRLLSDRFSAERPKGSFSTLEIQRTEQGDSAMYLCASSLVPNSPLHFGNGTRLTVT.

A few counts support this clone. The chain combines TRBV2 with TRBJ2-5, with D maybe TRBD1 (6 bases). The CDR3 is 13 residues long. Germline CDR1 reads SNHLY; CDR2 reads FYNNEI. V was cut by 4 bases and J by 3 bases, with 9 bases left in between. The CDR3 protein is CASSGQVEETQYF. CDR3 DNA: TGTGCCAGCAGTGGACAGGTGGAAGAGACCCAGTACTTC.

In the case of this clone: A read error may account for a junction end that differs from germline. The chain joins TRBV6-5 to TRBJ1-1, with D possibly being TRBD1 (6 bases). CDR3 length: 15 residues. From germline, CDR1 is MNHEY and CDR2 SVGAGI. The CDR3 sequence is CATSWAGGQDTEAFF. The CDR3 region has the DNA TGTGCCACCAGTTGGGCCGGGGGGCAGGACACTGAAGCTTTCTTT.

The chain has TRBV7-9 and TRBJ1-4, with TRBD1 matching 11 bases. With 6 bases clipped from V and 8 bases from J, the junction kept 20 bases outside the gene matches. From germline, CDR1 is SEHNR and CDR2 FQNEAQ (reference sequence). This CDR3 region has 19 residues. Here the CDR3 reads CASRPTPGTGGGSLEKLFF. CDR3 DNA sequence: TGTGCCAGCAGACCCACGCCCGGGACAGGGGGGGGGAGTTTGGAAAAACTGTTTTTT.

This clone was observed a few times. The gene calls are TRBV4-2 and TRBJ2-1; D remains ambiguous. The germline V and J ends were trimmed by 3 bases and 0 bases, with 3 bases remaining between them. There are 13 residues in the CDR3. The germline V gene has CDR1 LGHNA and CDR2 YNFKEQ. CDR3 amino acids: CASSQDSYNEQFF. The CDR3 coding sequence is TGTGCCAGCAGCCAGGACTCCTACAATGAGCAGTTCTTC.

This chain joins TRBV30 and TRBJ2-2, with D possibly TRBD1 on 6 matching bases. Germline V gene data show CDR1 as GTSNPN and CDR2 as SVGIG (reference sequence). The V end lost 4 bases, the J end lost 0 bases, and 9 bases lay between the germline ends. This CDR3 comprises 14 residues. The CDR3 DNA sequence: TGTGCCTGGACTCGGACAGCGAACACCGGGGAGCTGTTTTTT. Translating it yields CAWTRTANTGELFF. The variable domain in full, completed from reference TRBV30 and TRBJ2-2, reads SQTIHQWPATLVQPVGSPLSLECTVEGTSNPNLYWYRQAAGRGLQLLFYSVGIGQISSEVPQNLSASRPQDRQFILSSKKLLLSDSGFYLCAWTRTANTGELFFGEGSRLTVL.

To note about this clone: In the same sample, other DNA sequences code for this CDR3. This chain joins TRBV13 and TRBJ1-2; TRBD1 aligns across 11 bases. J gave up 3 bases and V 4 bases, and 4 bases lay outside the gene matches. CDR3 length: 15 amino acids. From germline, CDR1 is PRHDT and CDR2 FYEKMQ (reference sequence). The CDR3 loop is CASSSRTGGDYGYTF. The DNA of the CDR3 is TGTGCCAGCAGCTCACGGACAGGGGGCGACTATGGCTACACCTTC.

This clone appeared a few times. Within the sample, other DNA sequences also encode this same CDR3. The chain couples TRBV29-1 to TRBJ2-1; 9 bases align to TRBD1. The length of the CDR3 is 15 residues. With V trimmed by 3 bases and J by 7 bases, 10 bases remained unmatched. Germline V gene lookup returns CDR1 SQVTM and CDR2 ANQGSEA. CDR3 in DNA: TGCAGCGTTGATGAGACGGGACAGGGTCGGAATGAGCAGTTCTTC. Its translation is CSVDETGQGRNEQFF.